A single sample is the source of the 26 T cell receptor beta chains below, sequenced in a study of memory B cells and T cells in multiple sclerosis (dated by TCRdb to the late 2010s). Library preparation used the immunoSEQ multiplex PCR assay. In TCRdb, the immuneACCESS table is reduced to in-frame sequences with V and J assigned. These tables do not hold every clone; where another copy was compared, an unresolved V gene accounts for under half, and the others remain unexplained. The sample data list around 7,600 clones, and about 60% of these were observed just once. Of the sample, 30% to 35% falls within the top ten clones. The sequencing input was memory (CD45RO+) CD8+ T cells from blood. Interpreted using the paper, the cell subset or site label stands for: CD45RO+ memory T cells sorted from peripheral blood. The receptors derive from a human donor with multiple sclerosis.

This rearrangement joins TRBV6-4 to TRBJ2-6; D remains unclear. Per the germline V gene, CDR1 is MRHNA and CDR2 is SNTAGT. The CDR3 sequence is 16 residues long. Trimming took 0 bases from V and 4 from J, leaving 10 bases between them. This CDR3 is CASSDSAPHGANVLTF. The CDR3 DNA reads TGTGCCAGCAGTGACTCGGCACCTCACGGGGCCAACGTCCTGACTTTC.

V gene TRBV19 combines with J gene TRBJ1-2, with a tentative D call TRBD1 (6 bases). Looked up from germline, CDR1 is LNHDA and CDR2 is SQIVND (reference sequence). The CDR3 is made up of 16 amino acids. The V gene lost 1 base and the J gene lost 1 base, with 13 bases spanning the gap. The CDR3 nucleotides read TGTGCCAGTAGTATAGCATGGACAGCGGTTAACTATGGCTACACCTTC. Amino acid sequence: CASSIAWTAVNYGYTF.

CDR3 sequence reads: CASSTGTPLGAFF. The DNA for the CDR3 is TGTGCCAGCAGTACGGGGACACCTCTCGGGGCTTTCTTT. The V gene is TRBV6-5, the J gene TRBJ1-1; D might be TRBD1 (6 bases). CDR3 length equals 13 residues. The germline gives CDR1 MNHEY, CDR2 SVGAGI. Trimming pared 5 bases from V and 11 bases from J, leaving 18 bases between.

The J gene is TRBJ2-7, the V gene TRBV28; the D gene is possibly TRBD1 (6 bases). The germline V gene has CDR1 MDHEN and CDR2 SYDVKM. V lost 2 bases and J lost 1, with 6 bases in between. CDR3 size: 13 residues. CDR3 sequence reads: CASSLGQSYEQYF. The CDR3 DNA reads as TGTGCCAGCAGTTTAGGACAGTCCTACGAGCAGTACTTC.

The chain carries TRBV10-3 and TRBJ1-4; D is ambiguous. This CDR3 comprises 13 residues. V lost 0 bases to trimming and J lost 7 bases, with 6 bases between them. Looked up from germline, CDR1 is ENHRY and CDR2 is SYGVKD. The CDR3 coding sequence is TGTGCCATCAGTGAGTCGTCGGGTGAAAAACTGTTTTTT. This encodes CAISESSGEKLFF.

This CDR3 is CASSDGLAYSYNEQFF. Written as DNA, the CDR3 is TGTGCCAGCAGTGACGGGCTAGCTTACTCCTACAATGAGCAGTTCTTC. The chain recombines TRBV6-4 with TRBJ2-1, with a weak D call TRBD2 (5 bases). V lost 2 bases and J 0 bases, leaving 11 bases between the germline ends. Germline V lookup: CDR1 MRHNA, CDR2 SNTAGT. CDR3 length: 16 residues.

CDR3 in amino acids: CASSQVESSGNTIYF. CDR3 DNA sequence: TGCGCCAGCAGCCAAGTAGAGAGCTCTGGAAACACCATATATTTT. This chain joins TRBV4-1 and TRBJ1-3; no clear D. Trimming took off 1 base at V and 0 bases at J, with 7 bases between the two ends. The length of the CDR3 is 15 residues. Germline CDR1 and CDR2: MGHRA and YSYEKL.

The gene calls are TRBV2 and TRBJ2-2, with TRBD1 matching 11 bases. CDR1 and CDR2 (germline): SNHLY, FYNNEI. V lost 6 bases, J lost 5 bases, and 5 bases stayed unmatched. The CDR3 consists of 15 residues. The CDR3 DNA sequence: TGTGCCAGCAGGCCGGGACAGGGGGGAACCGGGGAGCTGTTTTTT. Translating it yields CASRPGQGGTGELFF. The whole variable domain, filled in from reference TRBV2 and TRBJ2-2, reads EPEVTQTPSHQVTQMGQEVILRCVPISNHLYFYWYRQILGQKVEFLVSFYNNEISEKSEIFDDQFSVERPDGSNFTLKIRSTKLEDSAMYFCASRPGQGGTGELFFGEGSRLTVL.

The chain couples TRBV6-5 to TRBJ1-5; unclear D gene. The V gene's germline CDR1 is MNHEY and CDR2 SVGAGI. V was pared by 6 bases and J by 2 bases, with 8 bases between. CDR3 length equals 13 residues. CDR3 coding DNA: TGTGCCAGCAGCCCCACAGGCAATCAGCCCCAGCATTTT. It encodes CASSPTGNQPQHF.

The chain is built from TRBV7-8 and TRBJ1-1; 10 bases match TRBD1. J lost 4 bases, V lost 4 bases, and 3 bases had no gene match. The CDR3 length is 14 residues. CDR1 and CDR2 from the germline V gene are SGHVS and FQNEAQ. The CDR3 region is CASSSWTGGTEAFF. The CDR3 DNA follows: TGTGCCAGCAGCTCTTGGACAGGGGGCACTGAAGCTTTCTTT.

The rearrangement links TRBV6-5 to TRBJ2-2, with TRBD1 matching 9 bases. Trimming at V came to 6 bases and at J to 1 base, leaving 3 bases not matched to a gene. Germline values: CDR1 MNHEY, CDR2 SVGAGI. The CDR3 is 15 residues long. CDR3 sequence (DNA): TGTGCCAGCAGCAGGACAGGGGAGAACACCGGGGAGCTGTTTTTT. It translates to CASSRTGENTGELFF.

V gene TRBV7-9 combines with J gene TRBJ2-2; D gene unclear. Looked up from germline, CDR1 is SEHNR and CDR2 is FQNEAQ (reference sequence). CDR3 size: 12 residues. Trimming took off 8 bases at V and 6 bases at J, with 10 bases between the two ends. In nucleotides, the CDR3 is TGTGCCAGCCCATCGCCGGCCGGGGAGCTGTTTTTT. This sequence encodes CASPSPAGELFF.

V usage is TRBV10-3 and J usage is TRBJ1-2; D ambiguous. CDR3 length equals 14 residues. V lost 0 bases, J lost 2 bases, and 7 bases lay in between. Germline V gene lookup returns CDR1 ENHRY and CDR2 SYGVKD. The CDR3 loop is CAISESGGNYGYTF. The CDR3 DNA sequence: TGTGCCATCAGTGAGTCGGGCGGGAACTATGGCTACACCTTC.

This clone has more than one count but fewer than ten. This chain joins TRBV6-1 and TRBJ2-7; D unresolved. Germline V gives CDR1 MNHNS, CDR2 SASEGT. This CDR3 has 13 amino acids. V shed 4 bases and J shed 2 bases, with 9 bases lying between them. The CDR3: CASSVFPAYEQYF. CDR3 DNA: TGTGCCAGCAGTGTGTTTCCGGCCTACGAGCAGTACTTC.

The CDR3 spells CASSTGLEGYF. The CDR3 coding sequence is TGTGCCAGCAGCACTGGACTAGAAGGGTACTTC. The genes are TRBV11-2 and TRBJ2-5, with 7 bases identical to TRBD2. Trimming cost V 5 bases and J 13 bases; bases outside gene matches: 7. The CDR3 totals 11 residues. The germline V gene has CDR1 SGHAT and CDR2 FQNNGV.

Comments on this clone: Germline and junction disagree at one end, which may indicate a read error. The J gene is TRBJ1-5, the V gene TRBV6-1; 8 nucleotides line up with TRBD1. Looked up from germline, CDR1 is MNHNS and CDR2 is SASEGT. The CDR3 is made up of 14 amino acids. CDR3 in amino acids: CTSRQGNSGQPQHF. Here the CDR3 DNA reads TGTACCAGCCGACAGGGGAACTCGGGTCAGCCCCAGCATTTT.

This clone was picked up a small number of times. The CDR3 bases are TGTGCCAGCAGTCCCGGGGCGGGAGGGCTTGAGACCCAGTACTTC. This translates into CASSPGAGGLETQYF. This chain uses TRBV11-2 with TRBJ2-5, with 9 bases identical to TRBD2. Losses at the gene ends were 6 bases for V and 5 bases for J; bases not matched to a gene: 10. CDR1 and CDR2 from the germline V gene are SGHAT and FQNNGV. This CDR3 has 15 residues.

The genes are TRBV6-1 and TRBJ2-1; TRBD2 might be the D (6 bases). The CDR3 consists of 19 residues. CDR1 and CDR2 (germline): MNHNS, SASEGT. With 3 bases removed from V and 0 bases from J, the gap between germline ends came to 21 bases. The CDR3 sequence is CASSDIYGVSGSSYNEQFF. CDR3 DNA sequence: TGTGCCAGCAGTGATATATACGGGGTTAGCGGATCCTCCTACAATGAGCAGTTCTTC.

The CDR3 region is CASSYGGEQYF. The CDR3 DNA sequence: TGTGCCAGCAGTTACGGCGGGGAGCAGTACTTC. The genes are TRBV5-6 and TRBJ2-7; tentative D call: TRBD2 (5 bases). V lost 5 bases, J lost 7 bases, and 10 bases lay in between. This CDR3 has 11 amino acids. CDR1 and CDR2 from the germline V gene are SGHDT and YYEEEE.

The chain has TRBV6-6 and TRBJ2-7; maybe TRBD2 (5 bases). Germline assignment: CDR1 MNHNY and CDR2 SVGAGI (reference sequence). V was pared by 2 bases and J by 7 bases, with 6 bases between. This CDR3 has 11 residues. The CDR3, as DNA: TGTGCCAGCAGTTACGGCGGGGAGCAGTACTTC. Translation gives CASSYGGEQYF.

The chain uses TRBV4-1 and TRBJ2-7, with D possibly TRBD1 on 6 matching bases. Per germline, CDR1 MGHRA and CDR2 YSYEKL. This CDR3 is built from 14 residues. The V end lost 1 base, the J end lost 3 bases, and 10 bases lay between the germline ends. In DNA form, the CDR3 reads TGCGCCAGCAGCCAAGGAGGGACAAACTACGAGCAGTACTTC. Its protein product is CASSQGGTNYEQYF.

The chain links TRBV6-5 to TRBJ2-7; D remains unclear. There are 13 residues in the CDR3. CDR1 MNHEY and CDR2 SVGAGI come from the germline V gene. The ends were cut back, 5 bases at V and 5 bases at J, with 13 bases in the middle. Here the CDR3 reads CASSPSTVHEQYF. CDR3 DNA sequence: TGTGCCAGCAGTCCATCTACCGTCCACGAGCAGTACTTC.

This sequence joins TRBV18 and TRBJ1-4; D is unclear. V was trimmed by 4 bases and J by 0 bases, leaving 9 bases between them. Germline lookup yields CDR1 KGHSH and CDR2 LQKENI. The CDR3 spans 15 residues. CDR3 nucleotides: TGTGCCAGCTCACGCCCCGGAGCAACTAATGAAAAACTGTTTTTT. It translates to CASSRPGATNEKLFF.

The chain recombines TRBV28 with TRBJ2-2; maybe TRBD2 (6 bases). Germline CDR1 and CDR2: MDHEN and SYDVKM. This CDR3 has 15 residues. Trimming took 3 bases from V and 6 from J, leaving 14 bases between them. As DNA, the CDR3 is TGTGCCAGCAGTTTTTATGGAGGAGGGTCCGGGGAGCTGTTTTTT. Its protein is CASSFYGGGSGELFF.

The J gene is TRBJ1-5, the V gene TRBV27; 7 bases fit TRBD1. This CDR3 contains 14 residues. Per the germline V gene, CDR1 is MNHEY and CDR2 is SMNVEV (reference sequence). Losses at the gene ends were 6 bases for V and 5 bases for J; bases not matched to a gene: 7. CDR3 nucleotides: TGTGCCAGCAGGGGACAGAATTTTCATCAGCCCCAGCATTTT. Protein sequence: CASRGQNFHQPQHF.

The V and J genes are TRBV4-1 and TRBJ1-5; no firm D call. CDR1 and CDR2 from the germline V gene are MGHRA and YSYEKL. Trimming cost V 0 bases and J 13 bases, with 19 bases left between them. This CDR3 is built from 15 residues. The CDR3 DNA reads TGCGCCAGCAGCCAAGATAGCGGGGAAAGTTACGTTCAGCATTTT. It is translated as CASSQDSGESYVQHF.